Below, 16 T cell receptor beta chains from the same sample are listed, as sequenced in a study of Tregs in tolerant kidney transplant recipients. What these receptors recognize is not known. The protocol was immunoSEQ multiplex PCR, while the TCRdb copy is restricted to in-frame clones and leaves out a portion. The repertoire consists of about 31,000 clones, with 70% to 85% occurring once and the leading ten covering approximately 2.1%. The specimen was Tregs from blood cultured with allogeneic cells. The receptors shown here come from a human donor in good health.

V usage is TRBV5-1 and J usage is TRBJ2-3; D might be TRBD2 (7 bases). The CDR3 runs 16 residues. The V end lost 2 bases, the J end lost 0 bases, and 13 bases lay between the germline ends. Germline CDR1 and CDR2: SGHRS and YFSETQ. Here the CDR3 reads CASSFLGGPSTDTQYF. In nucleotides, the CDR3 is TGCGCCAGCAGCTTTCTGGGGGGGCCAAGCACAGATACGCAGTATTTT.

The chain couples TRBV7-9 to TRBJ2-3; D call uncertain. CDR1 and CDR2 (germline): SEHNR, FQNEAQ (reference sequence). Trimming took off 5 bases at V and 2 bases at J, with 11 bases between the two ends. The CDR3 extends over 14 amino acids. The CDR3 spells CASSARSFTDTQYF. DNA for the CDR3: TGTGCCAGCAGCGCCCGATCTTTCACAGATACGCAGTATTTT. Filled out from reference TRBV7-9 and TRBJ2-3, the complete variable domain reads DTGVSQNPRHKITKRGQNVTFRCDPISEHNRLYWYRQTLGQGPEFLTYFQNEAQLEKSRLLSDRFSAERPKGSFSTLEIQRTEQGDSAMYLCASSARSFTDTQYFGPGTRLTVL.

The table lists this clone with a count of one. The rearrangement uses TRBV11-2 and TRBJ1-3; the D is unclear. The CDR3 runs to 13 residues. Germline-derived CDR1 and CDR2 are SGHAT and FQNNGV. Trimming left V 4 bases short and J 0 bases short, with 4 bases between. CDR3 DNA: TGTGCCAGCAGCTCCCGCTCTGGAAACACCATATATTTT. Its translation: CASSSRSGNTIYF. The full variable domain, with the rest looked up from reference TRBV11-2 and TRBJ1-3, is EAGVAQSPRYKIIEKRQSVAFWCNPISGHATLYWYQQILGQGPKLLIQFQNNGVVDDSQLPKDRFSAERLKGVDSTLKIQPAKLEDSAVYLCASSSRSGNTIYFGEGSWLTVV.

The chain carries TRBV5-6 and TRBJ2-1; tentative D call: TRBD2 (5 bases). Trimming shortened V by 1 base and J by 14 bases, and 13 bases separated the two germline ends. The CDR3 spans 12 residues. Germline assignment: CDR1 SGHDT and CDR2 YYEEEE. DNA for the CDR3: TGTGCCAGCAGCTTGCGCGAGGGTAAGGAGTTCTTC. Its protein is CASSLREGKEFF.

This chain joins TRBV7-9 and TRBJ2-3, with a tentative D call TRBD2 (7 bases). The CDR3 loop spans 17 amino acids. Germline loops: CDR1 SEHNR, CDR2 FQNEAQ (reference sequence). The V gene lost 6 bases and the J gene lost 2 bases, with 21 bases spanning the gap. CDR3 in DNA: TGTGCCAGCAGTCGTGGGGCGGGGGCCATCCTCACAGATACGCAGTATTTT. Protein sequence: CASSRGAGAILTDTQYF.

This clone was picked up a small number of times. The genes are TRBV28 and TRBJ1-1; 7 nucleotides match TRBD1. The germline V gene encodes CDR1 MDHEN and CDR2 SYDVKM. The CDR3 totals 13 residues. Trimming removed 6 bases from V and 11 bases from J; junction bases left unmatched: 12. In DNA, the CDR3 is TGTGCCAGCAGCCTAATCCCGACAGGGAGGGCTTTCTTT. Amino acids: CASSLIPTGRAFF. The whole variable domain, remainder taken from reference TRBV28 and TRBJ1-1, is DVKVTQSSRYLVKRTGEKVFLECVQDMDHENMFWYRQDPGLGLRLIYFSYDVKMKEKGDIPEGYSVSREKKERFSLILESASTNQTSMYLCASSLIPTGRAFFGQGTRLTVV.

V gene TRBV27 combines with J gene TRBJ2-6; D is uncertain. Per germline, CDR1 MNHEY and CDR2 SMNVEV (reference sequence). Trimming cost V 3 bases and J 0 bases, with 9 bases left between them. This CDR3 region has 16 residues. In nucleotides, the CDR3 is TGTGCCAGCAGTTTCCAGGCCAGCTCTGGGGCCAACGTCCTGACTTTC. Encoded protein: CASSFQASSGANVLTF.

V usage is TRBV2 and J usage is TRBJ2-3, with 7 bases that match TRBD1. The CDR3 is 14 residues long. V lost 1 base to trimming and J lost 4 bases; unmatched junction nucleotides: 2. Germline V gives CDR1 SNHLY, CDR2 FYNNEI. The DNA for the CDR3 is TGTGCCAGCAGTGAAGTGAGGGGGCCAGATACGCAGTATTTT. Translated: CASSEVRGPDTQYF.

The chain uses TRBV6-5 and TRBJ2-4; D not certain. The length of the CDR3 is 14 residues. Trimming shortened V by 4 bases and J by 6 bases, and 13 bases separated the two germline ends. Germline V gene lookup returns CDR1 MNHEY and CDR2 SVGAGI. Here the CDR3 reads CASSSPVDGNIQYF. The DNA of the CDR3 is TGTGCCAGCAGTTCGCCTGTGGATGGAAACATTCAGTACTTC.

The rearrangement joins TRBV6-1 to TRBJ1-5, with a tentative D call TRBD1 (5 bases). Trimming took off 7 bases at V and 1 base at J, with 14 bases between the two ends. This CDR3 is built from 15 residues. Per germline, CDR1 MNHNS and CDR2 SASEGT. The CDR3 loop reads CASTVEQGSNQPQHF. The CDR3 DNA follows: TGTGCCAGCACCGTAGAGCAGGGCAGCAATCAGCCCCAGCATTTT.

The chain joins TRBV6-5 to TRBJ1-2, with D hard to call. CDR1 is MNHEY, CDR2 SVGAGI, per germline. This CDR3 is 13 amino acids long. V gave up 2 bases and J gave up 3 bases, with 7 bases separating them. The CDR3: CASSYRVYYGYTF. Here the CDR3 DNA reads TGTGCCAGCAGTTACCGGGTGTACTATGGCTACACCTTC.

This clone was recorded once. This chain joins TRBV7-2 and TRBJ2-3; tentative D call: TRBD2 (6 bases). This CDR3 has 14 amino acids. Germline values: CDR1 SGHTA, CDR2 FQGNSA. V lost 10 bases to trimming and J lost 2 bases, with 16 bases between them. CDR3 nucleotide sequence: TGTGCCACCGGCATGGGCGGGACCACAGATACGCAGTATTTT. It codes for CATGMGGTTDTQYF.

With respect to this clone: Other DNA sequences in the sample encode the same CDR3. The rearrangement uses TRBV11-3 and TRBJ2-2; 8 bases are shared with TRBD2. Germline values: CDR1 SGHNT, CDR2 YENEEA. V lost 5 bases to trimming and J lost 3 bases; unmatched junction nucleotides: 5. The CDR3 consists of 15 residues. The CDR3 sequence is CASSPGGVHTGELFF. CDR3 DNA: TGTGCCAGCAGCCCGGGGGGGGTTCACACCGGGGAGCTGTTTTTT.

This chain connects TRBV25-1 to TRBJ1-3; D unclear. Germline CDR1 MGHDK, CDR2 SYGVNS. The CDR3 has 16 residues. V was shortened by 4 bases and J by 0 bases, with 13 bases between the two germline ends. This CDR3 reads CASSAVTWGSGNTIYF. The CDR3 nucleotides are TGTGCCAGCAGTGCCGTTACCTGGGGCTCTGGAAACACCATATATTTT.

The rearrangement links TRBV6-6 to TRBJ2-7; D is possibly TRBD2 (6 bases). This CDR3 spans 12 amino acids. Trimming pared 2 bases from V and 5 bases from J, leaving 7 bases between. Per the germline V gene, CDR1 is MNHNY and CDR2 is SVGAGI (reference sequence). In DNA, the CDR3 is TGTGCCAGCAGTTACCGGGGGAACGAGCAGTACTTC. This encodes CASSYRGNEQYF.

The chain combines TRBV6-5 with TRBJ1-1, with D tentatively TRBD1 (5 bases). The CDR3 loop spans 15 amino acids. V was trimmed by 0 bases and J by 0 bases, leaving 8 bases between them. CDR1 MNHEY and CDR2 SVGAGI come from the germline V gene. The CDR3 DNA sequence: TGTGCCAGCAGTTACTCGTGGGGGTTGAACACTGAAGCTTTCTTT. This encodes CASSYSWGLNTEAFF.